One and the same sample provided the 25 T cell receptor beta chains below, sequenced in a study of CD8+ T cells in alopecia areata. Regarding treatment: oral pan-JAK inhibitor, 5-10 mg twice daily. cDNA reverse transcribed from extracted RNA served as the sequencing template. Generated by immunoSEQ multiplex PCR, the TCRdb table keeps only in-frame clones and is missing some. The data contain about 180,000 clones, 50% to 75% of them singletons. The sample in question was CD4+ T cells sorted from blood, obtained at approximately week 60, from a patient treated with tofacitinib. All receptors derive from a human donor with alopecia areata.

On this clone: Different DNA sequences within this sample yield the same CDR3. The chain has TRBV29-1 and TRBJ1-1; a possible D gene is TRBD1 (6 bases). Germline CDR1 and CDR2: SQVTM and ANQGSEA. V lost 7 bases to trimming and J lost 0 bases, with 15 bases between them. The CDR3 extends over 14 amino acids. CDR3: CSAAQGRMNTEAFF. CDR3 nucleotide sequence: TGCAGCGCGGCACAGGGCCGTATGAACACTGAAGCTTTCTTT.

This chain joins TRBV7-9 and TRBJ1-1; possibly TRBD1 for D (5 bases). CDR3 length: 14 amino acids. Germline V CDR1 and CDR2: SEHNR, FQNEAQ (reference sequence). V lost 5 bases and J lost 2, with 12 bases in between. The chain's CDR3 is CASSPQGVNTEAFF. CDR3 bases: TGTGCCAGCAGCCCCCAGGGCGTAAACACTGAAGCTTTCTTT.

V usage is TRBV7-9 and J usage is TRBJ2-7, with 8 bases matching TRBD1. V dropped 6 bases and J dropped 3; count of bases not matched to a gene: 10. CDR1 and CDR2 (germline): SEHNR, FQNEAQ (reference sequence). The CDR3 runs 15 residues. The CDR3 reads CASSRQTGVGYEQYF. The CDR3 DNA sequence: TGTGCCAGCAGTCGACAGACAGGGGTAGGCTACGAGCAGTACTTC.

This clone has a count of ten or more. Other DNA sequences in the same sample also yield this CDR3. The CDR3 sequence: CASSPRQGNSNQPQHF. CDR3 sequence (DNA): TGTGCCAGTAGTCCGAGACAGGGAAATAGCAATCAGCCCCAGCATTTT. This chain uses TRBV19 with TRBJ1-5, with 7 bases fitting TRBD1. Trimming cost V 5 bases and J 0 bases; bases outside gene matches: 7. The germline CDR1 and CDR2 sequences are LNHDA and SQIVND (reference sequence). The CDR3 covers 16 residues.

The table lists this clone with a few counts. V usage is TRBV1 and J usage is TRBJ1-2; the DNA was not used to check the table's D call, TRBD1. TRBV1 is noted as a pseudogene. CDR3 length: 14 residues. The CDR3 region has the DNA TGCACCAGCAGCCTTGGACAGGGGGCCAATGGCTACACCTTC. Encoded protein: CTSSLGQGANGYTF.

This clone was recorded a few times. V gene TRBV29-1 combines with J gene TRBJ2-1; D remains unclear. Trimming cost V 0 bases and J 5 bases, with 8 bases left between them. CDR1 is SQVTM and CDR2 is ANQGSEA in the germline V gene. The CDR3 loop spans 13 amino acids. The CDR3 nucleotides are TGCAGCGTTGAAGATACGCAAAACAATGAGCAGTTCTTC. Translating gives CSVEDTQNNEQFF.

The CDR3 coding sequence is TGTGCCTGGAGTTCATTCGCAGGGGGCCTAAGGAGTGATGGCTACACCTTC. It is translated as CAWSSFAGGLRSDGYTF. This rearrangement joins TRBV30 to TRBJ1-2; 8 bases agree with TRBD1. The V segment lost 2 bases and the J segment 6 bases; nucleotides outside the gene matches: 17. The CDR3 is 17 amino acids. Germline V gives CDR1 GTSNPN, CDR2 SVGIG (reference sequence).

CDR3 coding DNA: TGCGCCAGCACAGCGGCAACCGGGCGAAGAGATGAGCAGTTCTTC. It is translated as CASTAATGRRDEQFF. V is TRBV5-1 and J is TRBJ2-1; possibly TRBD2 for D (5 bases). This CDR3 contains 15 residues. CDR1 and CDR2 from the germline V gene are SGHRS and YFSETQ. The ends were cut back, 6 bases at V and 8 bases at J, with 21 bases in the middle.

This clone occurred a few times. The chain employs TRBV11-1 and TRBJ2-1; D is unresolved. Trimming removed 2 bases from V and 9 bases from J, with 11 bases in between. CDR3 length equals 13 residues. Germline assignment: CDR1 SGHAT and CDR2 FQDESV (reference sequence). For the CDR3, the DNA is TGTGCCAGCAGCTTATTATTCCGAGGTGAGCAGTTCTTC. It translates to CASSLLFRGEQFF. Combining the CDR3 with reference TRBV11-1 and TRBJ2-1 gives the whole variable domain EAEVAQSPRYKITEKSQAVAFWCDPISGHATLYWYRQILGQGPELLVQFQDESVVDDSQLPKDRFSAERLKGVDSTLKIQPAELGDSAMYLCASSLLFRGEQFFGPGTRLTVL.

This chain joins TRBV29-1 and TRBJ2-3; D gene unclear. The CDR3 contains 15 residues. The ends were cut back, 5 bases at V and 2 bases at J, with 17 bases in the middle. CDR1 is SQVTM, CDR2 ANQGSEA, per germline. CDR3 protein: CSVPPVKVHTDTQYF. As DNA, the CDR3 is TGCAGCGTTCCCCCGGTCAAAGTTCACACAGATACGCAGTATTTT.

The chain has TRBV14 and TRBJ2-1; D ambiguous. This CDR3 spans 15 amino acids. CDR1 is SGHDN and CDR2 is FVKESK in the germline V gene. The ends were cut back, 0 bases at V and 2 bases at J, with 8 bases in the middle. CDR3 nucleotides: TGTGCCAGCAGCCAAGAGGTGGCAACCTACAATGAGCAGTTCTTC. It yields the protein CASSQEVATYNEQFF.

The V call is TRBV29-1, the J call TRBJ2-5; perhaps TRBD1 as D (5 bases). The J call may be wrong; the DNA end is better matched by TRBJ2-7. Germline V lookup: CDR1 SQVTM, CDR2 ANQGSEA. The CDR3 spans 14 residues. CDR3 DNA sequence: TGCAGCATTAATGGGGCAGGGAATCGCTACGAGCAGTACTTC. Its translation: CSINGAGNRYEQYF.

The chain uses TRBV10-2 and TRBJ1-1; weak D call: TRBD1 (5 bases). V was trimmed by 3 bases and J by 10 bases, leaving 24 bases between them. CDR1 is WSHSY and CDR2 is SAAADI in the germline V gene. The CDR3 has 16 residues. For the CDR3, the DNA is TGCGCCAGCAGTGAAGGAGGGATAGGGGTTCTACATCCAGCTTTCTTT. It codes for CASSEGGIGVLHPAFF.

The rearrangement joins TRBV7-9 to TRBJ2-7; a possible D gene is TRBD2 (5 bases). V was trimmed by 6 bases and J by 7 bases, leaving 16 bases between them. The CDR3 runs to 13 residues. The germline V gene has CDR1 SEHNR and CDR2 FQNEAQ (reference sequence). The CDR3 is CASSGKMPGEQYF. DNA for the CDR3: TGTGCCAGCAGTGGGAAGATGCCGGGAGAGCAGTACTTC. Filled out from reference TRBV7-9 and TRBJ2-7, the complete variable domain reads DTGVSQNPRHKITKRGQNVTFRCDPISEHNRLYWYRQTLGQGPEFLTYFQNEAQLEKSRLLSDRFSAERPKGSFSTLEIQRTEQGDSAMYLCASSGKMPGEQYFGPGTRLTVT.

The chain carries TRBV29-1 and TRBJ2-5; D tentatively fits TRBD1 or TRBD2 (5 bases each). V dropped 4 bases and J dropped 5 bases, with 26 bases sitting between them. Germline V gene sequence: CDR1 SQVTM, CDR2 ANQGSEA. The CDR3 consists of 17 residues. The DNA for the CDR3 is TGCAGCGTTGTGACTCAGCCCGTTTGGGGACGTGGCGAGACCCAGTACTTC. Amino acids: CSVVTQPVWGRGETQYF.

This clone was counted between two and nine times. DNA of the CDR3: TGTGCCGCCCGGGACTTCAATCTCTACGAGCAGTACTTC. This codes for CAARDFNLYEQYF. This rearrangement joins TRBV6-1 to TRBJ2-7; possible D gene TRBD2, 6 bases. Trimming cost V 11 bases and J 3 bases, with 17 bases left between them. CDR3 length equals 13 residues. Germline V CDR1 and CDR2: MNHNS, SASEGT.

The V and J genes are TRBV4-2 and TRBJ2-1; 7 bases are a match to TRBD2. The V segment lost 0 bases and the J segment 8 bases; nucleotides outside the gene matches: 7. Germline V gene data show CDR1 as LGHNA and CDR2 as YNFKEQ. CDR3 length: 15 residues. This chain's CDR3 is CASSQEGSRGDEQFF. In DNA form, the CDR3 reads TGTGCCAGCAGCCAAGAGGGCAGCCGGGGGGATGAGCAGTTCTTC.

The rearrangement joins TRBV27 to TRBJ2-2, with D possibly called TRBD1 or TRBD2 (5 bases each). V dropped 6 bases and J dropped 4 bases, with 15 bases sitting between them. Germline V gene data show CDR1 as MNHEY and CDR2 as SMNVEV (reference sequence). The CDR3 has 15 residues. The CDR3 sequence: CASSLRAGTTGELFF. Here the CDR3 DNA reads TGTGCCAGCAGCCTGAGGGCAGGGACCACCGGGGAGCTGTTTTTT.

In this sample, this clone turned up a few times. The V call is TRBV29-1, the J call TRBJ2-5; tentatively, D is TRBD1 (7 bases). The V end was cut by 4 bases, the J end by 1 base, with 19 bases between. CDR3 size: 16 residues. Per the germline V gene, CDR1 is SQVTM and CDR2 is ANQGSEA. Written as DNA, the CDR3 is TGCAGCGTTGGGACTCCAGGGGGGTTGTTCCAAGAGACCCAGTACTTC. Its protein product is CSVGTPGGLFQETQYF.

CDR3 nucleotides: TGTGCCTGGTCAGCAGGGGGGCCGGAGACCCAGTACTTC. It yields the protein CAWSAGGPETQYF. This chain uses TRBV30 with TRBJ2-5; D might be TRBD1 (7 bases). Trimming took 5 bases from V and 5 from J, leaving 15 bases between them. Germline V gene data show CDR1 as GTSNPN and CDR2 as SVGIG (reference sequence). The CDR3 sequence is 13 residues long.

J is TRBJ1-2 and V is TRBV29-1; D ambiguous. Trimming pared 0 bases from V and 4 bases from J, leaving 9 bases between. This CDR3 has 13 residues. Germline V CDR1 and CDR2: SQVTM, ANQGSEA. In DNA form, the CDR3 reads TGCAGCGTTGAAGAGGGCGGACCCTATGGCTACACCTTC. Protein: CSVEEGGPYGYTF.

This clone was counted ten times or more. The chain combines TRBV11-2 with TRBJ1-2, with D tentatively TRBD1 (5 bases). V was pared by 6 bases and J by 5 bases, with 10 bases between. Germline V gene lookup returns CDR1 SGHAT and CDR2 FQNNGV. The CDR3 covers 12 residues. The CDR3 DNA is TGTGCCAGCAGGCAACAGGAGTATGGCTACACCTTC. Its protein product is CASRQQEYGYTF.

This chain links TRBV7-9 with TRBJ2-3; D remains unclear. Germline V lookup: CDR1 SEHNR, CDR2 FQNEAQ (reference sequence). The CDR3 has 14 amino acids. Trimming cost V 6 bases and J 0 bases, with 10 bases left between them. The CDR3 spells CASRRWGSTDTQYF. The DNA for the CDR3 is TGTGCCAGCAGGCGTTGGGGAAGCACAGATACGCAGTATTTT.

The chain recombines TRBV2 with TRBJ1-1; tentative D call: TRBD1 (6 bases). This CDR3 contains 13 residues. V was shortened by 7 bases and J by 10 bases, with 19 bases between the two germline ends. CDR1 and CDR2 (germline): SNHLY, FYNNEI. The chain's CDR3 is CASNPGGQGGAFF. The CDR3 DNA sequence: TGTGCCAGCAACCCAGGTGGGCAAGGGGGAGCTTTCTTT.

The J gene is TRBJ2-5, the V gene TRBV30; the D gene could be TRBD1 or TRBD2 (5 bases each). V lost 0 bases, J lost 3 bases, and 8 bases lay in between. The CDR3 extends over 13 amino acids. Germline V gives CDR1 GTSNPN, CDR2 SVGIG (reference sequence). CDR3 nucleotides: TGTGCCTGGAGTGTACTGGGGGAAGAGACCCAGTACTTC. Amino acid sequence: CAWSVLGEETQYF. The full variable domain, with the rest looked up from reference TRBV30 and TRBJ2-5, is SQTIHQWPATLVQPVGSPLSLECTVEGTSNPNLYWYRQAAGRGLQLLFYSVGIGQISSEVPQNLSASRPQDRQFILSSKKLLLSDSGFYLCAWSVLGEETQYFGPGTRLLVL.